This TCR beta chain was identified during a study of neurological immune-mediated disorders. The cDNA was synthesized by means of template-switch 5'RACE, which was carried out with 10-nucleotide random UMIs. TCRdb processed the 5' RACE reads anew with MiXCR; each CDR3 protein has one entry. The sample gives 70,000 to 95,000 distinct CDR3 sequences, 12% to 15% of which show up once; about 6.8% is in the top ten. Study outcomes and limitations: Private repertoires in all groups were suggested by the absence of shared CDR3 amino acid sequences among expanded clones across subjects.

This clonotype has ten or more counts. Its specificity is unknown. This TCR came from a woman between 45 and 65 years old in good health. The sample taken for sequencing was PBMCs.

CDR3 in DNA: TGCGCCAGCAGATCAGCCGGGACGACCTACGAGCAGTACTTC. It codes for CASRSAGTTYEQYF. The chain is built from TRBV5-1 and TRBJ2-7, with D perhaps being TRBD1 or TRBD2 (5 bases each). The V gene's germline CDR1 is SGHRS and CDR2 YFSETQ. The CDR3 sequence is 14 residues long. V lost 5 bases, J lost 2 bases, and 14 bases lay in between.